What follows are 21 T cell receptor beta chains derived from one specimen sequenced in a study of Ad26.COV2.S vaccination and SARS-CoV-2 variants. The treatment here: around 19 received Ad26.COV2.S at low or high dose, single or two shots; about 5 received placebo; per-sample allocation not given. Day 63 after the first injection of vaccine or placebo was the sampling time. Here immunoSEQ multiplex PCR was the method, and the copy in TCRdb shows in-frame clones only, minus some. There are roughly 300,000 clones in the sample; roughly 91% occur only once, and around 4.5% lies in the top ten. The sequencing used peripheral blood, collected in a trial of Ad26.COV2.S vaccine versus placebo. These receptor sequences come from a person between 18 and 59 years old who received the Ad26.COV2.S COVID-19 vaccine or a placebo.

The genes are TRBV28 and TRBJ2-2; D remains ambiguous. V was clipped by 4 bases and J by 3 bases, with 9 bases between them. This CDR3 is built from 14 residues. Germline V gene lookup returns CDR1 MDHEN and CDR2 SYDVKM. The CDR3 coding sequence is TGTGCCAGCAGTTACGGAATCTACACCGGGGAGCTGTTTTTT. Protein sequence: CASSYGIYTGELFF.

As regards this clone: The germline gene is not matched at one end of the junction; a read error may be the cause. This sample also contains other DNA sequences that code for the same CDR3. The chain employs TRBV19 and TRBJ1-1; perhaps TRBD1 as D (6 bases). CDR3 size: 10 residues. Germline loops: CDR1 LNHDA, CDR2 SQIVND (reference sequence). CDR3 bases: TGTGCCAGTGGGGACACGGAAGCTTTCTTT. Its protein product is CASGDTEAFF.

The rearrangement links TRBV7-9 to TRBJ2-5, with 8 bases that match TRBD1. In germline, CDR1 is SEHNR, CDR2 FQNEAQ (reference sequence). The CDR3 extends over 14 amino acids. Trimming removed 5 bases from V and 4 bases from J; junction bases left unmatched: 6. The CDR3 sequence is CASSETGGTETQYF. Here the CDR3 DNA reads TGTGCCAGCAGCGAAACAGGGGGTACAGAGACCCAGTACTTC.

J is TRBJ2-3 and V is TRBV28; 9 nucleotides line up with TRBD2. The length of the CDR3 is 20 residues. V trimming: 3 bases; J trimming: 4 bases; junction bases outside the gene matches: 20. Germline V gene lookup returns CDR1 MDHEN and CDR2 SYDVKM. The chain's CDR3 is CASSFDFRSSREGPADTQYF. The CDR3 DNA is TGTGCCAGCAGTTTCGATTTTAGGTCGTCGCGGGAGGGCCCCGCAGATACGCAGTATTTT.

The genes are TRBV9 and TRBJ2-1; TRBD2 matches at 11 bases. Germline-derived CDR1 and CDR2 are SGDLS and YYNGEE. There are 18 residues in the CDR3. J was trimmed by 0 bases and V by 4 bases; bases with no gene match: 9. In nucleotides, the CDR3 is TGTGCCAGCAGCTTCCCTAGCGGGAGGCCTAGCTCCTACAATGAGCAGTTCTTC. It yields the protein CASSFPSGRPSSYNEQFF.

The chain recombines TRBV27 with TRBJ1-6; no clear D. The CDR3 covers 16 residues. The germline V and J ends were trimmed by 1 base and 0 bases, with 7 bases remaining between them. Germline CDR1 and CDR2: MNHEY and SMNVEV (reference sequence). CDR3 loop: CASSLFRSSYNSPLHF. The CDR3 region has the DNA TGTGCCAGCAGTTTATTCCGGAGCTCCTATAATTCACCCCTCCACTTT.

V and J are TRBV5-6 and TRBJ1-2, with D possibly being TRBD1 (5 bases). CDR1 and CDR2 (germline): SGHDT, YYEEEE. The CDR3 is made up of 14 amino acids. The ends were cut back, 2 bases at V and 2 bases at J, with 10 bases in the middle. The CDR3 bases are TGTGCCAGCAGCTTCGGACGGGGGAACTATGGCTACACCTTC. Its translation is CASSFGRGNYGYTF.

J is TRBJ1-4 and V is TRBV19; the D is unclear. Germline V gene data show CDR1 as LNHDA and CDR2 as SQIVND (reference sequence). The CDR3 is 14 residues long. V was clipped by 2 bases and J by 5 bases, with 9 bases between them. Written as DNA, the CDR3 is TGTGCCAGTAGTATAAGTCTAACAAATGAAAAACTGTTTTTT. It translates to CASSISLTNEKLFF.

The chain is built from TRBV28 and TRBJ2-7; D is perhaps TRBD1 or TRBD2 (5 bases each). Trimming shortened V by 6 bases and J by 3 bases, and 15 bases separated the two germline ends. The CDR3 is 14 residues long. Germline loops: CDR1 MDHEN, CDR2 SYDVKM. CDR3 region: CASRGAGLNYEQYF. Here the CDR3 DNA reads TGTGCCAGCAGAGGGGCAGGACTCAACTACGAGCAGTACTTC.

The rearrangement joins TRBV6-6 to TRBJ1-2, with 7 positions matching TRBD1. Trimming at V came to 4 bases and at J to 6 bases, leaving 8 bases not matched to a gene. Germline CDR1 MNHNY, CDR2 SVGAGI (reference sequence). This CDR3 is 14 amino acids long. The CDR3 DNA sequence: TGTGCCAGCAGTTCCCCGACAGGGAACGATGGCTACACCTTC. Translation gives CASSSPTGNDGYTF.

This chain joins TRBV5-1 and TRBJ2-1, with 14 bases that match TRBD2. The V gene end was trimmed by 4 bases and the J gene end by 9 bases; junction bases not matched to a gene: 12. The CDR3 is 17 amino acids. CDR1 is SGHRS and CDR2 is YFSETQ in the germline V gene. Here the CDR3 reads CASSPSPGLAGVSEQFF. As DNA, the CDR3 is TGCGCCAGCAGCCCCTCCCCGGGACTAGCGGGAGTTAGTGAGCAGTTCTTC.

The chain combines TRBV14 with TRBJ1-3, with TRBD1 matching over 8 bases. From germline, CDR1 is SGHDN and CDR2 FVKESK. The length of the CDR3 is 13 residues. The J segment lost 9 bases and the V segment lost 1 base, leaving 2 bases of the junction unmatched. Here the CDR3 reads CASSQGTGTTIYF. In DNA, the CDR3 is TGTGCCAGCAGCCAAGGGACAGGGACCACCATATATTTT.

V and J are TRBV6-1 and TRBJ2-3; D is unclear. V was pared by 3 bases and J by 7 bases, with 8 bases between. Germline lookup yields CDR1 MNHNS and CDR2 SASEGT. The CDR3 is made up of 12 amino acids. The CDR3 reads CASSDVGYTQYF. For the CDR3, the DNA is TGTGCCAGCAGTGATGTTGGGTATACGCAGTATTTT.

This rearrangement joins TRBV18 to TRBJ1-1; perhaps TRBD1 as D (5 bases). The CDR3 has 15 amino acids. Looked up from germline, CDR1 is KGHSH and CDR2 is LQKENI. V lost 0 bases and J lost 1, with 9 bases in between. The CDR3 is CASSPPGRRNTEAFF. CDR3 coding DNA: TGTGCCAGCTCACCACCGGGACGGCGGAACACTGAAGCTTTCTTT. Full variable domain (outside the CDR3, taken from reference TRBV18 and TRBJ1-1): NAGVMQNPRHLVRRRGQEARLRCSPMKGHSHVYWYRQLPEEGLKFMVYLQKENIIDESGMPKERFSAEFPKEGPSILRIQQVVRGDSAAYFCASSPPGRRNTEAFFGQGTRLTVV.

V usage is TRBV4-3 and J usage is TRBJ1-1, with D unclear. CDR3 length: 14 amino acids. The V end lost 1 base, the J end lost 4 bases, and 10 bases lay between the germline ends. Germline lookup yields CDR1 LGHNA and CDR2 YSLEER. This chain's CDR3 is CASSQGRISTEAFF. In DNA form, the CDR3 reads TGCGCCAGCAGCCAAGGGCGGATCAGCACTGAAGCTTTCTTT.

V usage is TRBV19 and J usage is TRBJ1-5; a weak D match, TRBD1 (5 bases). CDR3 size: 15 residues. Germline V gives CDR1 LNHDA, CDR2 SQIVND (reference sequence). Trimming removed 1 base at V and 10 bases at J, with 17 bases between. CDR3 in amino acids: CASSIGAQGPIPQHF. The CDR3 DNA reads as TGTGCCAGTAGTATAGGTGCGCAGGGCCCGATTCCCCAGCATTTT.

This chain uses TRBV4-2 with TRBJ1-5; D unclear. Germline loops: CDR1 LGHNA, CDR2 YNFKEQ. V lost 1 base to trimming and J lost 5 bases, with 12 bases between them. The CDR3 sequence is 15 residues long. CDR3 in DNA: TGTGCCAGCAGCCAAGTATTTGTCGGGGATCAGCCCCAGCATTTT. The encoded protein is CASSQVFVGDQPQHF.

This chain uses TRBV19 with TRBJ2-7; TRBD1 matches 9 bases. The CDR3 runs to 15 residues. Germline loops: CDR1 LNHDA, CDR2 SQIVND (reference sequence). Germline trimming cut 3 bases from V and 3 bases from J; bases unmatched to any gene: 6. CDR3 sequence reads: CASSISGTGIYEQYF. CDR3 DNA: TGTGCCAGTAGTATTTCGGGGACAGGGATCTACGAGCAGTACTTC.

The CDR3 nucleotides are TGTGCCAGCAGCTTAGCGGACAGAAATGGCTACACCTTC. Translated, it gives CASSLADRNGYTF. The chain has TRBV7-9 and TRBJ1-2, with D perhaps matching TRBD1 (6 bases). The CDR3 length is 13 residues. Germline CDR1 is SEHNR and CDR2 is FQNEAQ (reference sequence). V dropped 0 bases and J dropped 6 bases, with 8 bases sitting between them.

J is TRBJ2-7 and V is TRBV5-4, with TRBD2 matching 11 bases. This CDR3 contains 13 residues. After removal of 5 bases from V and 5 bases from J, the junction contained 3 bases not matched to a gene. In germline, CDR1 is SGHNT, CDR2 YYREEE (reference sequence). Here the CDR3 DNA reads TGTGCCAGCAGTAGCGGGAGGGCTAACGAGCAGTACTTC. Translated, it gives CASSSGRANEQYF.

The chain links TRBV28 to TRBJ2-1; tentative D call: TRBD1 (5 bases). Trimming shortened V by 7 bases and J by 8 bases, and 12 bases separated the two germline ends. Germline assignment: CDR1 MDHEN and CDR2 SYDVKM. The CDR3 runs to 12 residues. The CDR3, as DNA: TGTGCCAGCAAGCAGGGCCGGCATGAGCAGTTCTTC. Its translation is CASKQGRHEQFF.